This T cell receptor (beta chain) originates from a study of blood T cell repertoires in COVID-19. At the level of the study: COVID-19 samples, acute and convalescent, were from the United States, Italy and Spain. PBMCs, B-cell-depleted T cells, or T cells were the source of the cDNA or gDNA that made up the material.

Germline CDR1 reads SNHLY; CDR2 reads FYNNEI. The CDR3 is made up of 13 amino acids. Deletions cut 7 bases from V and 7 bases from J, with 17 bases between. In the original analysis: How many nucleated cells were present was estimated from reference gene primer amplification. Sequencing was performed with immunoSEQ multiplex PCR; in TCRdb, only in-frame clones are kept and a portion is missing. The DNA gave D and trimming, while V, J and clone size come from that table. Among over 70,000 clones, around 75% were seen once, and the ten largest hold approximately 6.3%. This clone has a handful of counts.

Sequencing input: peripheral blood. The V and J genes are TRBV2 and TRBJ2-7; a possible D gene is TRBD1 (6 bases). This clonotype was sampled from an older man with COVID-19, enrolled during active disease. CDR3 in DNA: TGTGCCAGCACTAATTCAAGGGGGATGGAGCAGTACTTC. Amino acid sequence: CASTNSRGMEQYF.